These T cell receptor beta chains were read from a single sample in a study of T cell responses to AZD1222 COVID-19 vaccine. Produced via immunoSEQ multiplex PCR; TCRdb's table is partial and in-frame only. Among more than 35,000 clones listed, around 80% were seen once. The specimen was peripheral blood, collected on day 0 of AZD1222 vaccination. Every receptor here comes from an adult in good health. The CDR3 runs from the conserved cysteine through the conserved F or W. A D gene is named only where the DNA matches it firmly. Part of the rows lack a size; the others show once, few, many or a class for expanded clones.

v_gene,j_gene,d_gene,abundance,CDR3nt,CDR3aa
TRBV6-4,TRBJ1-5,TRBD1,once,TGTGCCAGCCCCCAAACAGGGGGTGGCCCCCATCAGCCCCAGCATTTT,CASPQTGGGPHQPQHF
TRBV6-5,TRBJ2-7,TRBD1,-,TGTGCCAGCAGTCCGCACGGACAGGCCTCCTACGAGCAGTACTTC,CASSPHGQASYEQYF
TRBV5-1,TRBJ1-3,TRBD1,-,TGCGCCAGCAGCCCCGAAGGTGGCAGGGGGGATGGAAACACCATATATTTT,CASSPEGGRGDGNTIYF
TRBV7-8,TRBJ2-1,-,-,TGTGCCAGCAGCTCGAGTATAAGTAGCTCCTACAATGAGCAGTTCTTC,CASSSSISSSYNEQFF
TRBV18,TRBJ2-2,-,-,TGTGCCAGCTCACCACCTTTGAAAACCGGGGAGCTGTTTTTT,CASSPPLKTGELFF
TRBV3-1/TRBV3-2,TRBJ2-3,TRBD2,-,TGTGCCACTTCACTAGCGGGGACAGATACGCAGTATTTT,CATSLAGTDTQYF
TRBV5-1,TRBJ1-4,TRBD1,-,TGCGCCAGCAGCTTGGCAACTCCGGGACAGGGTTACGAAAAACTGTTTTTT,CASSLATPGQGYEKLFF
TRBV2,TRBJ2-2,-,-,TGTGCCAGCAAGGCGACCCTACCCGGGGAGCTGTTTTTT,CASKATLPGELFF
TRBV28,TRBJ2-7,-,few,TGTGCCAGCAGTTTCTCTCAGGCCCATCCCTACGAGCAGTACTTC,CASSFSQAHPYEQYF
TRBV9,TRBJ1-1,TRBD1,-,TGTGCCAGCAGCCTAACGACAGGGTCCACTGAAGCTTTCTTT,CASSLTTGSTEAFF
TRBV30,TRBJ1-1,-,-,TGTGCCTGGAGTGAGTGGCAGGACACTGAAGCTTTCTTT,CAWSEWQDTEAFF
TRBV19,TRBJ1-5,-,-,TGTGCCAGCCGGGACAGCAATCAGCCCCAGCATTTT,CASRDSNQPQHF
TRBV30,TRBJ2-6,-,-,TGTGCCTGGAGTGGGCAAGACTCTGGGGCCAACGTCCTGACTTTC,CAWSGQDSGANVLTF
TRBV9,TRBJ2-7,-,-,TGTGCCAGCAGCGTAGCTGTTGGCAGCACCTACGAGCAGTACTTC,CASSVAVGSTYEQYF
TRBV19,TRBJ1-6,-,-,TGTGCCAGTAGGCAGTATAATTCACCCCTCCACTTT,CASRQYNSPLHF
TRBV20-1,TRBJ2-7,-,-,TGCAGTGCTAGTTTCGATACCTACGAGCAGTACTTC,CSASFDTYEQYF
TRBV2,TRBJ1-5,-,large,TGTGCCAGCAGGCTAGATATAAGCAATCAGCCCCAGCATTTT,CASRLDISNQPQHF
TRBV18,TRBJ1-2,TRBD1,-,TGTGCCAGCTCACCCGCAGGGGGCAATAACTATGGCTACACCTTC,CASSPAGGNNYGYTF
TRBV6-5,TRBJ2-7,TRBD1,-,TGTGCCAGCAGTTGGACAGGGATGAGCGAGCAGTACTTC,CASSWTGMSEQYF
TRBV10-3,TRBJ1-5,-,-,TGTGCCATCAGCGTCGATGGCAATCAGCCCCAGCATTTT,CAISVDGNQPQHF
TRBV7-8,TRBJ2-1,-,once,TGTGCCAGCAGCTTAGTAGGCGGAGCCTACAATGAGCAGTTCTTC,CASSLVGGAYNEQFF
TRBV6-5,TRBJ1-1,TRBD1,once,TGTGCCAGCAGTTCTGGACAGGTTGGCGCTGAAGCTTTCTTT,CASSSGQVGAEAFF
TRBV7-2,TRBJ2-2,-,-,TGTGCCAGCAGGAAAGACAGGTCGGGCACCGGGGAGCTGTTTTTT,CASRKDRSGTGELFF
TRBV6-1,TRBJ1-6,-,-,TGTGCCAGCAGTGAAGAGGTGACGGCCAATTCACCCCTCCACTTT,CASSEEVTANSPLHF
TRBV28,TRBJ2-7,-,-,TGTGCCAGCAGCGGGACCCCAAGATACGAGCAGTACTTC,CASSGTPRYEQYF
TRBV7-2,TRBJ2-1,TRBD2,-,TGTGCCAGCAGCCCTAGACTAGCGGGGGACAATGAGCAGTTCTTC,CASSPRLAGDNEQFF
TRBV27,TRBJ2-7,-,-,TGTGCCAGCAGTCCTCCGGGACTCCGTGAACACGAGCAGTACTTC,CASSPPGLREHEQYF
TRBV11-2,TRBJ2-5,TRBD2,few,TGTGCCAGCAGCCTCCGGGGGGGAAGGGAGACCCAGTACTTC,CASSLRGGRETQYF
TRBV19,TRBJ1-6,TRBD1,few,TGTGCGAGTGCGGGGACAGGGTCCCTAGTTGGATCACCCCTCCACTTT,CASAGTGSLVGSPLHF
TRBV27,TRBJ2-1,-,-,TGTGCCAGCAGTTTAGGGGGGCCGCCCTCCTACAATGAGCAGTTCTTC,CASSLGGPPSYNEQFF
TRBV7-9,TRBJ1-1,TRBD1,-,TGTGCCAGCAGGTCCGGGACAGGGGCTGAAGCTTTCTTT,CASRSGTGAEAFF
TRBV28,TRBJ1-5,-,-,TGTGCCAGCAGTTTAGAACAGGGTGGGAATCAGCCCCAGCATTTT,CASSLEQGGNQPQHF
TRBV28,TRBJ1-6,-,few,TGTGCCACCTTCGACGGCTATTCACCCCTCCACTTT,CATFDGYSPLHF
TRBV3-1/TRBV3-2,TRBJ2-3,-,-,TGTGCCAGCAGCCAACCACCCCTGCCGGGACAAAGCACAGATACGCAGTATTTT,CASSQPPLPGQSTDTQYF
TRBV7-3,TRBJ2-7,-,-,TGTGCCAGCAGCTTAGGGGGAGGAGCATACGAGCAGTACTTC,CASSLGGGAYEQYF
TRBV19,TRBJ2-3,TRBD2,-,TGTGCCAGTAGCCCGGGGGGGCAAACCTCTAGCACAGATACGCAGTATTTT,CASSPGGQTSSTDTQYF
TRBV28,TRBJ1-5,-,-,TGTGCCAGCAGTACGCAACTCAGGCAAACCGGGGGCAATCAGCCCCAGCATTTT,CASSTQLRQTGGNQPQHF
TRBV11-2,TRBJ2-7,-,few,TGTGCCAGCAGCCCACGGGCGGGAACCTACGAGCAGTACTTC,CASSPRAGTYEQYF
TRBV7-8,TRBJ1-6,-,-,TGTGCCAGCAGCAGGACAGACCAAGGGGGGAATTCACCCCTCCACTTT,CASSRTDQGGNSPLHF
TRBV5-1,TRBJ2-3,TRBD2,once,TGCGCCAGCAGCTTGGGCGGGAGGGGAGATACGCAGTATTTT,CASSLGGRGDTQYF